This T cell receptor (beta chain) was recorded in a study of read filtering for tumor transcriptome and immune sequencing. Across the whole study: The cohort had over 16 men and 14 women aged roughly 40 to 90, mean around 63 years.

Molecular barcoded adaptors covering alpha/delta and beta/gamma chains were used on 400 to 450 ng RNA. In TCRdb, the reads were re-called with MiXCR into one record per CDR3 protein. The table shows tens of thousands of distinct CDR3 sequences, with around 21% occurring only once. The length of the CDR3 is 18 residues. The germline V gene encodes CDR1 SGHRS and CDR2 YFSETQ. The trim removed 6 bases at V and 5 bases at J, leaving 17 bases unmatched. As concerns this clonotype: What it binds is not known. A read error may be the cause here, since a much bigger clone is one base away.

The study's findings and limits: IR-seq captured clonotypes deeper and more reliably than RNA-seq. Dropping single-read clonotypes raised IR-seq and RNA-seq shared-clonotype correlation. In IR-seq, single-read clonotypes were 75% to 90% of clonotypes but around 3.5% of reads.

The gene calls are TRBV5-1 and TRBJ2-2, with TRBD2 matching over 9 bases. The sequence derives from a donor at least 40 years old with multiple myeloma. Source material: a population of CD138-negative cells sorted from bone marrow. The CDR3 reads CASNPLEGRAGGTGELFF. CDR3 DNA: TGCGCCAGCAACCCCCTGGAGGGGAGAGCGGGAGGTACCGGGGAGCTGTTTTTT.